This entry concerns a single T cell receptor beta chain. No cognate antigen has been identified for it. Within one base of it there is no much larger clone, and no base qualities were kept. Collaborating institutions collected whole blood in K2EDTA tubes following their own protocols. For TCRbeta analysis, collaborators shipped samples as frozen whole blood, isolated PBMCs, or DNA extracted from either of those sample types. The data stem from a study of blood T cell repertoires in COVID-19 (dated by TCRdb to the early 2020s). Regarding the research as a whole: Collaborator samples came from the United States, Italy and Spain and covered acute and convalescent phases of COVID-19. The material from the prospective study consisted of cDNA or gDNA derived from T cells, B-cell-depleted T cells, or PBMCs. Deeply sampled blood TCRbeta repertoires from subjects exposed to, actively infected with, or recovered from COVID-19 were included in the dataset. A freely available public database, intended as a resource for researchers studying the immune response to SARS-CoV-2, is where the repertoires were released. The samples were drawn from the first 160 participants of the ongoing ImmuneRACE study and from some 1,300 subjects provided by 6 global collaborators. A de-identified subject ID, COVID-19 status, age in years and sex were almost always included in the sample metadata. Where HLA class I and class II types were available, the types were taken from metadata supplied by the sample provider, not from assay-based typing. What the research found in general, with its limitations: The quantity of clinical and demographic metadata differed by source and by participant and was supplied without curation.

TCRbeta CDR3 regions were amplified from genomic DNA by means of the immunoSEQ Assay, a bias-controlled multiplex PCR. Per the original workflow: The number of nucleated cells in each sample was estimated by amplification of reference gene primers within the assay. To quantify the absolute abundance of each unique TCRbeta CDR3 rearrangement, sequence reads were collapsed and filtered. For each sample, productive Simpson clonality was calculated by taking the square root of Simpson's diversity index across productive rearrangements. TCRdb limited this immuneACCESS table to in-frame rearrangements with V and J called. A share of clones is missing; checked studies link under half to unresolved V genes, and the rest is unexplained. V and J calls and clone size follow that table, whereas D and trimming were derived from the DNA. Within this sample are roughly 200,000 clones, with around nine tenths of them counted one time only. The top ten constitute 2.7% of the sample.

Per the germline V gene, SGDLS is the CDR1 and YYNGEE is the CDR2. Here V drops 5 bases and J drops 2 bases, and the junction holds 6 bases not matched to any gene. The CDR3 starts with the cysteine, ends with the phenylalanine, and has 15 residues. The entry retains the CDR3 DNA only, 45 bases that are in frame from base 1. The receptor was derived from a man aged 35-49 years with active or convalescent COVID-19. The V gene is TRBV9 and the J gene is TRBJ2-3; TRBD2 lines up with 9 middle nucleotides. Source material: peripheral blood. The nucleotide sequence reads as follows: TGTGCCAGCAGTCCAGCGGGGGGTTCCACAGATACGCAGTATTTT. It specifies CASSPAGGSTDTQYF.